This entry concerns a single TCR beta chain. Its recognized antigen is unknown. No base quality values were provided; no much bigger clone lies one nucleotide off. This record comes from a study of blood T cell repertoires in COVID-19 (dated by TCRdb to 2018 to 2020). About the investigation overall: Collaborator samples came from the United States, Italy and Spain and covered acute and convalescent phases of COVID-19. The material from the prospective study consisted of cDNA or gDNA derived from T cells, B-cell-depleted T cells, or PBMCs. Deeply sampled blood TCRbeta repertoires from subjects exposed to, actively infected with, or recovered from COVID-19 were included in the dataset. A freely available public database, intended as a resource for researchers studying the immune response to SARS-CoV-2, is where the repertoires were released. Samples came from the ongoing ImmuneRACE study (first 160 participants) plus 1,254 subjects from 6 global collaborators. Sample metadata almost always included a de-identified subject ID, COVID-19 status, age in years and sex. HLA class I and class II types, where available, came from metadata supplied by the sample provider rather than from assay-based typing.

Germline trimming amounts to 4 bases on V and 2 bases on J, with 5 as the count of junction bases outside the gene matches. CDR1 and CDR2 were assigned from the germline V gene as SGHTS and YDEGEE. Its CDR3 holds 15 amino acids, cysteine through phenylalanine. Solely the CDR3 DNA is kept, with 45 bases framed from the first base. The collaborating institutions used their own protocols to collect whole blood in K2EDTA tubes. For TCRbeta analysis, collaborators shipped samples as frozen whole blood, isolated PBMCs, or DNA extracted from either of those sample types. The immunoSEQ Assay, a bias-controlled multiplex PCR, was used to amplify TCRbeta CDR3 regions from genomic DNA. The authors' pipeline ran thus. Nucleated cell counts per sample were estimated from amplification of reference gene primers within the assay. To quantify the absolute abundance of each unique TCRbeta CDR3 rearrangement, sequence reads were collapsed and filtered. For each sample, productive Simpson clonality was calculated by taking the square root of Simpson's diversity index across productive rearrangements. TCRdb obtained this table from immuneACCESS and retained in-frame rearrangements with V and J assigned. These tables miss some clones; where compared with another copy, unresolved V genes account for less than half of the shortfall, and the remainder is unexplained. The V and J calls and the clone size are those of that table, but D and trimming were determined from the DNA. The sample records roughly 300,000 clones, about four fifths of which are singletons. The ten largest clones take up roughly 1.1% of the sample.

What the work shows at the level of the full study, not this receptor alone: How much clinical and demographic metadata was included differed by source and by participant, and the metadata was provided uncurated.

This receptor was taken from a woman in her fifties or sixties with acute or convalescent COVID-19. The sequencing sample was made of peripheral blood. The chain joins TRBV5-8 to TRBJ1-2; 10 bases in between match TRBD1. The DNA sequence reads TGTGCCAGCAGCGTCCCGGGACAGGGGAACTATGGCTACACCTTC. The resulting protein is CASSVPGQGNYGYTF.